Reported below is one T cell receptor beta chain. Its cognate antigen is unknown. TCR beta cDNA libraries had unique molecular identifiers. TCRdb called the PCR reads again in MiXCR, with one record for every CDR3 protein. The sample includes hundreds of thousands of distinct CDR3 sequences, 25% to 30% of them seen just once. Germline V gene sequence: CDR1 SQVTM, CDR2 ANQGSEA. V trimming: 4 bases; J trimming: 8 bases; junction bases outside the gene matches: 11. This CDR3 is built from 14 residues. This entry belongs to a study of post-analysis software for immune sequencing data. Study outcomes and limitations: The five TRBV segments detected at higher frequency in patients than in controls included TRBV5-6, TRBV5-1 and TRBV20-1. Multiple sclerosis was associated with a significant reduction in normalized Chao1 diversity relative to controls.

The sample consisted of blood. The TCR originated in a girl aged 10 to 17 with multiple sclerosis. The chain carries TRBV29-1 and TRBJ2-1; the match to TRBD2 covers 7 bases. The DNA for the CDR3 is TGCAGCGTTGGATTGGGGGGGGGAAGGGATGAGCAGTTCTTC. Residues: CSVGLGGGRDEQFF.